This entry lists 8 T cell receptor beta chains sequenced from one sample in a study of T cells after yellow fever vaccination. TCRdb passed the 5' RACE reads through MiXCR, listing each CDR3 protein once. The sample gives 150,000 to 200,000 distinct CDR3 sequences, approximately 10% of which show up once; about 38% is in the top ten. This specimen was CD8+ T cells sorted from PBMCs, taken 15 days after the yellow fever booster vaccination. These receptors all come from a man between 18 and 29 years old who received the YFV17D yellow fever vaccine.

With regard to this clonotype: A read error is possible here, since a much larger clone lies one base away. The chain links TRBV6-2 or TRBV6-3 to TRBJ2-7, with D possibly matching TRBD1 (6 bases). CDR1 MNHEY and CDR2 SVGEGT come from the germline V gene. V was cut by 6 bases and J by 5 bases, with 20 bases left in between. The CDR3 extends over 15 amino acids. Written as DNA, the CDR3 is TGTGCCAGCAGCCCACTATCTGACAGGTCCCACGAGCAGTACTTC. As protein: CASSPLSDRSHEQYF.

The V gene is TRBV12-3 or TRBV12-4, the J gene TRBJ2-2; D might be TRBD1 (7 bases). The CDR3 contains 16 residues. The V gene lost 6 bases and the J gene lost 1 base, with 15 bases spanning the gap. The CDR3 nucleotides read TGTGCCAGCAGCGGCGCGGGACAGCAGAACACCGGGGAGCTGTTTTTT. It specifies CASSGAGQQNTGELFF.

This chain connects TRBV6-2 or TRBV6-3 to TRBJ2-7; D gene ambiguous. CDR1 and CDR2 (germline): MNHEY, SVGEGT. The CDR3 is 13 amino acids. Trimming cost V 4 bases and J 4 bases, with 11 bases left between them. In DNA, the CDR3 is TGTGCCAGCAGTTCAGTTAGTTCTTACGAGCAGTACTTC. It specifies CASSSVSSYEQYF.

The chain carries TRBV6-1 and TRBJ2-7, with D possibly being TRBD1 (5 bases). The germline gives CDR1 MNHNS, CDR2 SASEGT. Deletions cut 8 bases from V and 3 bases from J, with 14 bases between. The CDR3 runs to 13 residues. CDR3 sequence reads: CASGETAYYEQYV. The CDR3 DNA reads TGTGCCAGCGGAGAGACAGCGTACTACGAGCAGTACGTC.

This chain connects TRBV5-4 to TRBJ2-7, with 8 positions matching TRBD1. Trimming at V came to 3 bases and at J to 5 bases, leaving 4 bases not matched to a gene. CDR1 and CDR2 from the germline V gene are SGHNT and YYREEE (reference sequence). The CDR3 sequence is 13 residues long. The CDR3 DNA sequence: TGTGCCAGCAGCTGGACAGGGCGGGACGAGCAGTACGTC. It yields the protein CASSWTGRDEQYV.

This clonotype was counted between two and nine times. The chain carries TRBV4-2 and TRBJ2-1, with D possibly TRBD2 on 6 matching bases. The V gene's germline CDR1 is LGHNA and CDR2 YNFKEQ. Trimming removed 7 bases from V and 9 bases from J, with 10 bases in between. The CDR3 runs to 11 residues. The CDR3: CASTLGGEQFF. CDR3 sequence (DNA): TGTGCCAGCACCCTGGGAGGTGAGCAGTTCTTC.

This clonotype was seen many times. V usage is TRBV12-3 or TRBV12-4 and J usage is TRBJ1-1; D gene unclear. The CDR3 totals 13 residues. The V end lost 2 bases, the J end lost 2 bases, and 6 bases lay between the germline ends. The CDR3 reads CASSLYGNTEAFF. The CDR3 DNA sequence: TGTGCCAGCAGTTTATATGGCAACACTGAAGCTTTCTTT.

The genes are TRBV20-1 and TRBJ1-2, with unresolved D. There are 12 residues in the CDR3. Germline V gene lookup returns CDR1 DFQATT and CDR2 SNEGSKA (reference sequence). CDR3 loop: CSAPTPRLGYTF. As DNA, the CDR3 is TGCAGCGCCCCGACCCCAAGGCTGGGCTACACCTTC.